This T cell receptor beta chain was documented in a study of low-dose radiotherapy and immunotherapy resistance in tumors. Overall study context: Intravenous administration to patients comprised nivolumab at 240 mg every two weeks and ipilimumab at 1 mg/kg every six weeks. Treatment included intravenous cyclophosphamide dosed at 200 mg/m2 every two weeks, one day before radiation and immunotherapy. Patients' oral aspirin dose was 300 mg daily across four cycles from cycle 1 day 1.

This clonotype was detected ten times or more. Time point reported: after trial treatment. The treatment denotes: LDRT plus nivolumab, ipilimumab, low-dose cyclophosphamide and aspirin (RACIN trial). Donors received nivolumab, ipilimumab, aspirin, low-dose cyclophosphamide and low-dose radiotherapy. First-strand cDNA relied on TRAV- and TRBV-specific primers spanning alpha and beta chains. It was with a constant-region primer and a V-primer adapter that TCRs were amplified over roughly 18 PCR cycles. TCRdb reanalysed the reads using MiXCR and keeps one entry per CDR3 protein. The table shows roughly 40,000 distinct CDR3 sequences, with less than 30% occurring only once. The V gene's germline CDR1 is SGHTA and CDR2 FQGTGA. The CDR3 consists of 15 residues. V was cut by 1 base and J by 3 bases, with 9 bases left in between.

The sample consisted of PBMCs, taken after low-dose radiotherapy plus immunotherapy. This chain links TRBV7-3 with TRBJ2-2; D not resolved. This TCR was recovered from a male donor with prostate cancer. The CDR3 DNA is TGTGCCAGCAGCTTAAGTCAAAGTGACACCGGGGAGCTGTTTTTT. As protein: CASSLSQSDTGELFF. Based on the CDR3 plus reference TRBV7-3 and TRBJ2-2, the full variable domain is GAGVSQTPSNKVTEKGKYVELRCDPISGHTALYWYRQSLGQGPEFLIYFQGTGAADDSGLPNDRFFAVRPEGSVSTLKIQRTERGDSAVYLCASSLSQSDTGELFFGEGSRLTVL.